This T cell receptor (beta chain) was identified in a study of TIL therapy for anti-PD-1-resistant metastatic lung cancer. Overall study: Tumor harvest preceded PD-1/PD-L1 blockade, followed by nivolumab treatment. Half of patients were current or former smokers. Median tumor mutation burden was 1.5 mutations per megabase.

The immunoSEQ assay was v3. Sequenced by immunoSEQ multiplex PCR; TCRdb stores in-frame clones only, minus some. The table records 55,000 to 65,000 clones, 69% of them present only once. CDR1 and CDR2 (germline): ENHRY, SYGVKD. The CDR3 has 15 residues. Trimming took 2 bases from V and 2 from J; bases not matched to a gene: 5. Time point: pre-treatment sample, taken before nivolumab and TIL therapy. The sequence was obtained from a person between 25 and 79 years old with non-small cell lung cancer. Sequences were derived from blood, sampled at baseline. V is TRBV10-3 and J is TRBJ2-7, with 8 bases that match TRBD1. In DNA form, the CDR3 reads TGTGCCATCAGTGAGCCTGAGACAGGGGCCTACGAGCAGTACTTC. Translation gives CAISEPETGAYEQYF.